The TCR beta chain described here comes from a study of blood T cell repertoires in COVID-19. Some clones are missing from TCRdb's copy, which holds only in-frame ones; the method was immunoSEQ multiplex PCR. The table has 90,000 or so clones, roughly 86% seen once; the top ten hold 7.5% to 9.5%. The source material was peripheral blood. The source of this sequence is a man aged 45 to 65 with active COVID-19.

DNA for the CDR3: TGTGCCAGCAGCCCGGTAGGGGGGAACACTGAAGCTTTCTTT. Protein sequence: CASSPVGGNTEAFF. The rearrangement joins TRBV28 to TRBJ1-1, with a possible D match to TRBD1 (6 bases). V was pared by 6 bases and J by 1 base, with 12 bases between. This CDR3 comprises 14 residues. Per the germline V gene, CDR1 is MDHEN and CDR2 is SYDVKM.